Listed here are 16 T cell receptor beta chains from one sample, sequenced in a study of T-cell memory formation after mild COVID-19. One entry per CDR3 protein results from TCRdb running MiXCR on the 5' RACE reads. This repertoire shows about 130,000 distinct CDR3 sequences, about 15% found once; its top ten account for around 13%. The sequenced material came from PBMCs or a T cell subset sorted from them (not recorded which). These receptors originate from an adult woman who had mild COVID-19 (a few samples of this study predate the infection). Cell type and time point are not known.

This clonotype turned up a few times. The chain recombines TRBV5-6 with TRBJ2-7, with D tentatively TRBD2 (5 bases). The length of the CDR3 is 11 residues. The germline CDR1 and CDR2 sequences are SGHDT and YYEEEE. Deletions cut 6 bases from V and 6 bases from J, with 10 bases between. The CDR3 is CASKRSGEQYF. CDR3 in DNA: TGTGCCAGCAAGAGGAGCGGCGAGCAGTACTTC.

This clonotype was detected only a few times. This rearrangement joins TRBV14 to TRBJ1-1, with D possibly TRBD1 on 5 matching bases. CDR1 SGHDN and CDR2 FVKESK come from the germline V gene. The CDR3 is 13 residues long. With 0 bases removed from V and 8 bases from J, the gap between germline ends came to 10 bases. The DNA of the CDR3 is TGTGCCAGCAGCCAAGAAGGACATCCCGAAGCTTTCTTT. It translates to CASSQEGHPEAFF. The complete variable domain, with remaining parts taken from reference TRBV14 and TRBJ1-1, reads EAGVTQFPSHSVIEKGQTVTLRCDPISGHDNLYWYRRVMGKEIKFLLHFVKESKQDESGMPNNRFLAERTGGTYSTLKVQPAELEDSGVYFCASSQEGHPEAFFGQGTRLTVV.

This clonotype appeared a few times. This chain joins TRBV4-1 and TRBJ2-1, with D unclear. Looked up from germline, CDR1 is MGHRA and CDR2 is YSYEKL. V shed 0 bases and J shed 0 bases, with 18 bases lying between them. The CDR3 totals 19 residues. The CDR3 sequence: CASSQDRPSRLSSYNEQFF. The CDR3 DNA sequence: TGCGCCAGCAGCCAAGATCGACCTTCGCGCTTGAGCTCCTACAATGAGCAGTTCTTC.

V usage is TRBV5-5 and J usage is TRBJ1-6; perhaps TRBD1 as D (6 bases). Between the trimmed V and J ends, which lost 1 base and 7 bases, there was a span of 12 bases. Germline V gene data show CDR1 as SGHKS and CDR2 as YYEKEE (reference sequence). The length of the CDR3 is 15 residues. CDR3 in amino acids: CASSLLTGVNSPLHF. The CDR3 DNA follows: TGTGCCAGCAGCTTGCTGACAGGTGTGAATTCACCCCTCCACTTT.

This chain links TRBV24-1 with TRBJ1-4, with D unresolved. V lost 5 bases to trimming and J lost 2 bases, with 8 bases between them. The CDR3 loop spans 14 amino acids. CDR1 KGHDR and CDR2 SFDVKD come from the germline V gene. CDR3 protein: CATSGKGTNEKLFF. CDR3 coding DNA: TGTGCCACCAGTGGGAAAGGGACTAATGAAAAACTGTTTTTT.

V is TRBV18 and J is TRBJ2-1, with TRBD2 as a possible D gene (5 bases). Germline loops: CDR1 KGHSH, CDR2 LQKENI. This CDR3 is built from 19 residues. V lost 3 bases and J 0 bases, leaving 21 bases between the germline ends. CDR3 sequence (DNA): TGTGCCAGCTCACCCCGGACGGGGTCCCGTTCGAGCTCCTACAATGAGCAGTTCTTC. It specifies CASSPRTGSRSSSYNEQFF.

This chain connects TRBV7-3 to TRBJ2-5, with TRBD2 matching 12 bases. This CDR3 comprises 18 residues. Looked up from germline, CDR1 is SGHTA and CDR2 is FQGTGA. With 2 bases clipped from V and 2 bases from J, the junction kept 9 bases outside the gene matches. The CDR3 protein is CASSLRSKTSGGQETQYF. The CDR3 coding sequence is TGTGCCAGCAGCTTACGATCCAAGACTAGCGGGGGTCAAGAGACCCAGTACTTC.

The table lists this clonotype with a few counts. The chain carries TRBV4-2 and TRBJ2-7; 7 bases map to TRBD1. Per germline, CDR1 LGHNA and CDR2 YNFKEQ. The CDR3 runs 16 residues. After removal of 0 bases from V and 3 bases from J, the junction contained 8 bases not matched to a gene. Written as DNA, the CDR3 is TGTGCCAGCAGCCAAGATGGGGACAGCAGTTTCTACGAGCAGTACTTC. Its protein product is CASSQDGDSSFYEQYF.

This clonotype was observed a few times. This CDR3 is CSARNQGDYGYTF. The DNA for the CDR3 is TGCAGTGCTAGAAATCAGGGCGACTATGGCTACACCTTC. This chain joins TRBV20-1 and TRBJ1-2; possibly TRBD1 for D (5 bases). The CDR3 has 13 residues. Trimming pared 2 bases from V and 3 bases from J, leaving 10 bases between. Germline CDR1 is DFQATT and CDR2 is SNEGSKA (reference sequence).

This clonotype was observed a few times. The chain joins TRBV18 to TRBJ2-7; 9 positions agree with TRBD2. V was clipped by 8 bases and J by 1 base; unmatched bases: 3. This CDR3 comprises 13 residues. The germline V gene has CDR1 KGHSH and CDR2 LQKENI. As DNA, the CDR3 is TGTGCCAGCCTGCGGGGGGGTTCCTACGAGCAGTACTTC. As protein: CASLRGGSYEQYF.

This clonotype occurred a few times. This chain uses TRBV20-1 with TRBJ1-5; weak D call: TRBD1 (6 bases). The germline V and J ends were trimmed by 6 bases and 2 bases, with 14 bases remaining between them. The CDR3 is 14 residues long. Per the germline V gene, CDR1 is DFQATT and CDR2 is SNEGSKA (reference sequence). The CDR3 loop reads CSAQTGGRNQPQHF. The CDR3 DNA sequence: TGCAGTGCGCAGACGGGGGGCCGCAATCAGCCCCAGCATTTT.

This chain connects TRBV24-1 to TRBJ2-7; TRBD1 agrees at 9 bases. The ends lost 3 bases at V and 13 bases at J; junction bases unmatched: 12. The CDR3 runs to 14 residues. Germline CDR1 KGHDR, CDR2 SFDVKD. The DNA for the CDR3 is TGTGCCACCAGTGATGACCGCCCGGGACAGGGTCTTTACTTC. Its translation is CATSDDRPGQGLYF.

The sample holds a few counts of this clonotype. The chain has TRBV25-1 and TRBJ2-3; 8 bases match TRBD1. Trimming took 7 bases from V and 3 from J; bases not matched to a gene: 9. This CDR3 region has 15 residues. Germline V gene sequence: CDR1 MGHDK, CDR2 SYGVNS. DNA of the CDR3: TGTGCCAGCACGGAACAGGGGGAAGGGACAGATACGCAGTATTTT. This gives the protein CASTEQGEGTDTQYF. The variable domain in full, with the rest retrieved from reference TRBV25-1 and TRBJ2-3, is EADIYQTPRYLVIGTGKKITLECSQTMGHDKMYWYQQDPGMELHLIHYSYGVNSTEKGDLSSESTVSRIRTEHFPLTLESARPSHTSQYLCASTEQGEGTDTQYFGPGTRLTVL.

The CDR3 DNA follows: TGTGCCAGCAGCCCCGGACAGGGAACCGGTGAGCAGTTCTTC. Translated, it gives CASSPGQGTGEQFF. The chain combines TRBV5-5 with TRBJ2-1; 8 positions match TRBD1. Germline V gene data show CDR1 as SGHKS and CDR2 as YYEKEE (reference sequence). CDR3 length: 14 amino acids. Trimming took 4 bases from V and 9 from J; bases not matched to a gene: 9.

This chain connects TRBV29-1 to TRBJ2-7, with a weak D call TRBD1 (6 bases). V dropped 4 bases and J dropped 3 bases, with 10 bases sitting between them. The CDR3 runs to 12 residues. The germline V gene has CDR1 SQVTM and CDR2 ANQGSEA. The CDR3 DNA is TGCAGCGTTGTCCCAGGGGACTACGAGCAGTACTTC. Protein product: CSVVPGDYEQYF.

This clonotype occurred a few times. The V call is TRBV12-3 or TRBV12-4, the J call TRBJ2-3; 8 nucleotides match TRBD1. Trimming at V came to 6 bases and at J to 10 bases, leaving 9 bases not matched to a gene. This CDR3 comprises 13 residues. CDR3 nucleotide sequence: TGTGCCAGCAGCCCTCTCCGGGACAGGCCGCAGTATTTT. Amino acids: CASSPLRDRPQYF.